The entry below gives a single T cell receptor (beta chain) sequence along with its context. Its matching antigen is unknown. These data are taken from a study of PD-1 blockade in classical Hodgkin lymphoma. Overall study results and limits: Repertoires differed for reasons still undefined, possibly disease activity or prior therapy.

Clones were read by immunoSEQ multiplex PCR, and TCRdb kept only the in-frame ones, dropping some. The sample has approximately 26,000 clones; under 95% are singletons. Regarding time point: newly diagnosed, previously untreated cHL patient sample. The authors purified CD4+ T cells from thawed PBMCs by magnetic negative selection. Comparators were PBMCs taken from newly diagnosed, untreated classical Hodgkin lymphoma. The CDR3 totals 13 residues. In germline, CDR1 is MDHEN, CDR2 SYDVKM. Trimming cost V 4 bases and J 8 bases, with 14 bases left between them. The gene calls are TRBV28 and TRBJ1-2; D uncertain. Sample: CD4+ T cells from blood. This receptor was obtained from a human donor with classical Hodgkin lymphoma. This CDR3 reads CASSSPGIGGYTF. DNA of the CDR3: TGTGCCAGCAGTTCCCCCGGGATTGGCGGCTACACCTTC.